This T cell receptor (beta chain) was observed in a study of control samples from healthy donors and cancer patients. Here immunoSEQ multiplex PCR was the method, and the copy in TCRdb shows in-frame clones only, minus some. The sample holds around 120,000 clones, about nine tenths seen once. The CDR3 sequence is 14 residues long. CDR1 is LNHDA and CDR2 is SQIVND in the germline V gene (reference sequence). Deletions cut 8 bases from V and 7 bases from J, with 20 bases between. The material sequenced was blood. This chain connects TRBV19 to TRBJ1-1, with D possibly TRBD1 on 6 matching bases. The source of this sequence is a man aged 35-49 years in good health. CDR3 bases: TGTGCCAGTTTCGAAACAGGGAGGGGATTTGAAGCTTTCTTT. Translated, it gives CASFETGRGFEAFF.